What follows is one TCR beta chain and its context. The data belong to a study of T cell repertoires in cytomegalovirus infection. V lost 7 bases, J lost 2 bases, and 11 bases lay in between. Germline loops: CDR1 SNHLY, CDR2 FYNNEI. The CDR3 is 13 residues long. TCRdb itself ran the reads through MiXCR, one entry per CDR3 protein. Among some 220,000 distinct CDR3 sequences listed, about 12% were seen once. The TCR comes from a human donor in good health (CMV status not recorded). Some clones in this sample may be carry-over from other donors' samples. V usage is TRBV2 and J usage is TRBJ2-5; no firm D call. The sample comprised PBMCs. The CDR3 is CASTQNYQETQYF. CDR3 DNA: TGTGCCAGCACCCAAAATTATCAAGAGACCCAGTACTTC. Full variable domain (missing parts from reference TRBV2 and TRBJ2-5): EPEVTQTPSHQVTQMGQEVILRCVPISNHLYFYWYRQILGQKVEFLVSFYNNEISEKSEIFDDQFSVERPDGSNFTLKIRSTKLEDSAMYFCASTQNYQETQYFGPGTRLLVL.